This T cell receptor (beta chain) was captured by sequencing in a study of cytomegalovirus exposure and HLA in healthy donors. Study-level information: There were fewer than 130 million unique TCR beta sequences, drawn from roughly 200 million T cells, in an earlier analysis. Study-level results: For TCR beta chains, V- and J-gene trimming was later linked to a missense DCLRE1C variant. Among TCR beta chains of equal frequency, HLA-associated ones were more clonally expanded in a later analysis.

The PCR had 60 Vbeta and 13 Jbeta primers. How the authors handled the data: A later analysis counted 80 million or so unique TCR beta chains, about 11 million shared. Sequenced by immunoSEQ multiplex PCR; TCRdb stores in-frame clones only, minus some. V, J and clone size reflect that table, while D and trimming were determined from the DNA. The profile shows around 120,000 clones, 70% to 85% of them singletons. Note on this clone: Its antigen is undetermined.

Germline CDR1 MNHNS, CDR2 SASEGT. V lost 3 bases and J lost 6, with 14 bases in between. The CDR3 has 15 amino acids. V and J are TRBV6-1 and TRBJ2-2; D might be TRBD1 (5 bases). Sequencing input: PBMCs. This receptor was identified in a young man in good health and CMV-seronegative. The CDR3 DNA reads as TGTGCCAGCAGTGACCTAAGCGCAGGGTCCGGGGAGCTGTTTTTT. Its protein product is CASSDLSAGSGELFF.